This T cell receptor (beta chain) originates from a study of blood T cells in healthy people across ages. Study-level points and caveats: PBMC samples, being unsorted, prevented any conclusive comparison of naive and antigen-experienced cells. Strong correlation was found linking TCR beta diversity to naive T cell percentage.

Primers used in a second PCR of about 6 to 11 cycles were a sample-barcoded 5' primer and a J-beta primer mix. TCRdb used MiXCR to reprocess the 5' RACE reads, holding one entry per CDR3 protein. The sample carries 700,000 to 950,000 distinct CDR3 sequences, roughly 43% recorded once. The ends lost 5 bases at V and 13 bases at J; junction bases unmatched: 11. Germline CDR1 SEHNR, CDR2 FQNEAQ (reference sequence). The CDR3 loop spans 13 amino acids. With respect to this clonotype: The target antigen is unknown.

The sample taken for sequencing was blood. The chain couples TRBV7-9 to TRBJ1-2; 9 bases map to TRBD1. This clonotype was sampled from an older woman in good health. CDR3 in DNA: TGTGCCAGCAGCGTTAAGGACAGGGGATCTGCCACCTTC. It codes for CASSVKDRGSATF.